This entry is about one TCR beta chain. CDR1 and CDR2 (germline): SEHNR, FQNEAQ (reference sequence). This CDR3 region has 16 residues. V gave up 2 bases and J gave up 2 bases; unmatched junction bases: 8. Here immunoSEQ multiplex PCR was the method, and the copy in TCRdb shows in-frame clones only, minus some. The repertoire holds some 20,000 clones, with approximately 57% as singletons. These data come from a study of sequential checkpoint blockade in melanoma. Noted treatment: randomized to nivolumab then ipilimumab (arm A) or the reverse (arm B). This clonotype was sampled from a human donor with melanoma. The chain has TRBV7-9 and TRBJ2-7; 8 nucleotides match TRBD1. The source material was CD8+ T cells sorted from blood (inferred from file names), sampled from a patient given nivolumab and ipilimumab in sequence. CDR3 DNA: TGTGCCAGCAGCTTAACGCCCGGGACAGGAACCTACGAGCAGTACTTC. Translating it yields CASSLTPGTGTYEQYF.